The 18 T cell receptor beta chains below all came from one sample that was sequenced in a study of control samples from healthy donors and cancer patients. Profiling relied on immunoSEQ multiplex PCR, and the TCRdb table lists in-frame clones only, not all of them. The sample consists of 100,000 to 150,000 clones, 92% of them appearing once. The sample comprised blood. Source of these receptors: a woman in her 50s in good health.

The rearrangement uses TRBV5-1 and TRBJ1-3; D is ambiguous. The CDR3 loop spans 14 amino acids. V was shortened by 3 bases and J by 0 bases, with 7 bases between the two germline ends. Germline CDR1 reads SGHRS; CDR2 reads YFSETQ. This CDR3 is CASSSGISGNTIYF. The CDR3 coding sequence is TGCGCCAGCAGCTCTGGGATCTCTGGAAACACCATATATTTT.

The chain links TRBV11-2 to TRBJ1-1; TRBD1 agrees at 10 bases. CDR3 length equals 13 residues. Losses at the gene ends were 5 bases for V and 8 bases for J; bases not matched to a gene: 5. CDR1 is SGHAT, CDR2 FQNNGV, per germline. CDR3 coding DNA: TGTGCCAGCAGCGCTCGGGACAGGGGCGAAGCTTTCTTT. Translated: CASSARDRGEAFF.

The chain joins TRBV6-6 to TRBJ1-2, with D hard to call. Trimming took 2 bases from V and 0 from J, leaving 13 bases between them. The CDR3 is 16 amino acids. The germline gives CDR1 MNHNY, CDR2 SVGAGI (reference sequence). The CDR3 bases are TGTGCCAGCAGTTACCGAAGACGGACTACTAACTATGGCTACACCTTC. The encoded protein is CASSYRRRTTNYGYTF.

The gene calls are TRBV7-9 and TRBJ1-1; 9 positions agree with TRBD1. Losses at the gene ends were 5 bases for V and 5 bases for J; bases not matched to a gene: 6. This CDR3 region has 14 residues. Germline CDR1 and CDR2: SEHNR and FQNEAQ (reference sequence). Here the CDR3 reads CASSPGQGWTEAFF. CDR3 bases: TGTGCCAGCAGCCCGGGACAGGGATGGACTGAAGCTTTCTTT.

The chain has TRBV28 and TRBJ1-1; possible D gene TRBD1, 6 bases. This CDR3 has 14 residues. CDR1 is MDHEN, CDR2 SYDVKM, per germline. V lost 2 bases to trimming and J lost 5 bases, with 12 bases between them. The CDR3 DNA is TGTGCCAGCAGTTTAGGGGGGGCGCTGACTGAAGCTTTCTTT. Protein product: CASSLGGALTEAFF.

The CDR3 DNA reads TGTGCCAGCAGCTTAGCGGTCGGGACCGATTATGGCTACACCTTC. It yields the protein CASSLAVGTDYGYTF. The chain links TRBV5-4 to TRBJ1-2, with D perhaps matching TRBD1 (5 bases). The CDR3 is 15 amino acids. Germline V gene data show CDR1 as SGHNT and CDR2 as YYREEE (reference sequence). Trimming removed 2 bases at V and 5 bases at J, with 16 bases between. Based on the CDR3 plus reference TRBV5-4 and TRBJ1-2, the full variable domain is ETGVTQSPTHLIKTRGQQVTLRCSSQSGHNTVSWYQQALGQGPQFIFQYYREEENGRGNFPPRFSGLQFPNYSSELNVNALELDDSALYLCASSLAVGTDYGYTFGSGTRLTVV.

The chain joins TRBV19 to TRBJ2-5, with D perhaps assigned TRBD1 or TRBD2 (5 bases each). Trimming removed 5 bases at V and 1 base at J, with 8 bases between. Per germline, CDR1 LNHDA and CDR2 SQIVND (reference sequence). The CDR3 loop spans 13 amino acids. CDR3 DNA: TGTGCCAGTAGTCTCGGGACCCAAGAGACCCAGTACTTC. This codes for CASSLGTQETQYF.

This clone occurred once. V gene TRBV5-4 combines with J gene TRBJ2-3, with D possibly matching TRBD1 (6 bases). Trimming took 7 bases from V and 2 from J, leaving 8 bases between them. This CDR3 is 12 amino acids long. Germline CDR1 and CDR2: SGHNT and YYREEE (reference sequence). CDR3 loop: CASQGNTDTQYF. The DNA of the CDR3 is TGTGCCAGCCAGGGGAACACAGATACGCAGTATTTT.

V and J are TRBV7-6 and TRBJ2-2, with 9 bases fitting TRBD2. With 1 base clipped from V and 5 bases from J, the junction kept 14 bases outside the gene matches. The V gene's germline CDR1 is SGHVS and CDR2 FNYEAQ. This CDR3 comprises 19 residues. In DNA form, the CDR3 reads TGTGCCAGCAGCTTAGTCGTGGGACTAGCAATCACGGGGACCGGGGAGCTGTTTTTT. Amino acids: CASSLVVGLAITGTGELFF.

The V and J genes are TRBV2 and TRBJ1-2, with 10 nucleotides matching TRBD1. The germline V gene has CDR1 SNHLY and CDR2 FYNNEI. The CDR3 covers 17 residues. The V segment lost 2 bases and the J segment 0 bases; nucleotides outside the gene matches: 6. The CDR3: CASSERQGALSNYGYTF. CDR3 DNA sequence: TGTGCCAGCAGTGAACGACAGGGGGCCCTTTCTAACTATGGCTACACCTTC.

The chain recombines TRBV6-6 with TRBJ2-4; 7 bases match TRBD1. Germline V CDR1 and CDR2: MNHNY, SVGAGI (reference sequence). This CDR3 comprises 17 residues. The V and J ends lost 5 bases and 2 bases, in that order; junction bases with no gene match: 12. CDR3 nucleotides: TGTGCCAGCAGTCCTCGAGGGGGACAGCCCTCCAAAAACATTCAGTACTTC. This codes for CASSPRGGQPSKNIQYF.

This chain joins TRBV19 and TRBJ1-2; no reliable D call. Germline V gene sequence: CDR1 LNHDA, CDR2 SQIVND (reference sequence). The V end lost 5 bases, the J end lost 6 bases, and 16 bases lay between the germline ends. The CDR3 contains 14 residues. DNA of the CDR3: TGTGCCAGTAGTCCCAGAGGGAGGACTGATGGCTACACCTTC. It yields the protein CASSPRGRTDGYTF. Full variable domain (remainder filled in from reference TRBV19 and TRBJ1-2): DGGITQSPKYLFRKEGQNVTLSCEQNLNHDAMYWYRQDPGQGLRLIYYSQIVNDFQKGDIAEGYSVSREKKESFPLTVTSAQKNPTAFYLCASSPRGRTDGYTFGSGTRLTVV.

The J gene is TRBJ1-6, the V gene TRBV5-1, with 7 bases matching TRBD1. The junction had 6 bases not matched to a gene; V was cut back by 4 bases and J by 5 bases. The V gene's germline CDR1 is SGHRS and CDR2 YFSETQ. The CDR3 is made up of 15 amino acids. CDR3 loop: CASSLGTADNSPLHF. CDR3 sequence (DNA): TGCGCCAGCAGCCTCGGGACAGCGGATAATTCACCCCTCCACTTT.

The rearrangement links TRBV30 to TRBJ1-5; no firm D call. Per the germline V gene, CDR1 is GTSNPN and CDR2 is SVGIG (reference sequence). This CDR3 contains 13 residues. Trimming took off 3 bases at V and 3 bases at J, with 9 bases between the two ends. The CDR3 coding sequence is TGTGCCTGGAGCCAGGCTCTCAATCAGCCCCAGCATTTT. As protein: CAWSQALNQPQHF.

The chain links TRBV7-9 to TRBJ2-4, with D unresolved. In germline, CDR1 is SEHNR, CDR2 FQNEAQ (reference sequence). Trimming took 1 base from V and 0 from J, leaving 19 bases between them. The CDR3 covers 19 residues. CDR3 nucleotide sequence: TGTGCCAGCAGCTTAGGTCCGACCGTCGTGGACGTAGCCAAAAACATTCAGTACTTC. It codes for CASSLGPTVVDVAKNIQYF.

This clone has just one count. The rearrangement links TRBV2 to TRBJ1-2; 7 positions match TRBD1. There are 14 residues in the CDR3. Losses at the gene ends were 7 bases for V and 5 bases for J; bases not matched to a gene: 10. Germline loops: CDR1 SNHLY, CDR2 FYNNEI. The CDR3 DNA sequence: TGTGCCAGCAACCCGGGACAGCCTTTATATGGCTACACCTTC. Amino acids: CASNPGQPLYGYTF.

The chain carries TRBV7-2 and TRBJ1-2; 10 bases align to TRBD1. Trimming at V came to 1 base and at J to 8 bases, leaving 7 bases not matched to a gene. The CDR3 runs to 15 residues. Looked up from germline, CDR1 is SGHTA and CDR2 is FQGNSA. CDR3 sequence reads: CASSLEGTGARGYTF. The CDR3 nucleotides are TGTGCCAGCAGCTTAGAAGGGACAGGGGCTCGAGGCTACACCTTC.

This chain connects TRBV28 to TRBJ2-3; D gene uncertain. The germline V gene has CDR1 MDHEN and CDR2 SYDVKM. This CDR3 spans 11 amino acids. The V end lost 8 bases, the J end lost 2 bases, and 5 bases lay between the germline ends. For the CDR3, the DNA is TGTGCCAGCTGGGCCACAGATACGCAGTATTTT. This codes for CASWATDTQYF.